Sequencing of this TCR beta chain was carried out in a study of T cells in Graves' hyperthyroidism and ophthalmopathy. Whole-study context: Initial diagnosis, before any treatment, was when peripheral blood was collected.

It was uncontrolled infection, other autoimmune disease, pregnancy or lactation that excluded patients. The V gene lost 6 bases and the J gene lost 5 bases, with 13 bases spanning the gap. CDR1 DFQATT and CDR2 SNEGSKA come from the germline V gene (reference sequence). This CDR3 is built from 13 residues. This clonotype was recorded many times. The antigen remains unidentified. The TCR beta CDR3 regions underwent amplification using RNA transcripts as the source. Initially, a first-round RT-PCR of the TCR CDR3 employed the HTBI primer set. One entry per CDR3 protein, called by TCRdb with MiXCR from the multiplex PCR reads. The table includes more than 500,000 distinct CDR3 sequences, roughly 14% detected once. General study points: Blood shared most expanded thyroid clonotypes above 0.001.

This clonotype was sampled from a woman aged 40 to 50 with Graves' ophthalmopathy. Material for sequencing was blood. V and J are TRBV20-1 and TRBJ2-2; D gene ambiguous. The CDR3, as DNA: TGCAGTGCCAGATCGGGCTCAACCGGGGAGCTGTTTTTT. It specifies CSARSGSTGELFF.